This entry lists 21 T cell receptor beta chains sequenced from one sample in a study of low-dose radiotherapy and immunotherapy resistance in tumors. TRAV- and TRBV-specific primers primed first-strand cDNA, covering alpha and beta chains. The authors ran around 20 PCR cycles to amplify TCRs with a constant-region primer and V-primer adapter. One entry per CDR3 protein, called by TCRdb with MiXCR from the reads. Of approximately 11,000 distinct CDR3 sequences in the sample, less than 60% were seen once. The receptors originated from a human donor with advanced metastatic prostate, ovarian, gallbladder or colorectal cancer (not recorded which). This table probably holds off-target reads from a library built for another chain.

The chain is built from TRBV19 and TRBJ2-2, with 14 bases fitting TRBD2. The V segment lost 5 bases and the J segment 5 bases; nucleotides outside the gene matches: 1. Germline V gene sequence: CDR1 LNHDA, CDR2 SQIVND (reference sequence). The CDR3 loop spans 15 amino acids. CDR3 sequence (DNA): TGTGCCAGTAGTGGGACTAGCGGGAGTACCGGGGAGCTGTTTTTT. Its protein product is CASSGTSGSTGELFF.

The V and J genes are TRBV5-1 and TRBJ2-7, with D maybe TRBD2 (6 bases). CDR1 is SGHRS, CDR2 YFSETQ, per germline. Trimming shortened V by 4 bases and J by 2 bases, and 10 bases separated the two germline ends. There are 13 residues in the CDR3. The CDR3 DNA sequence: TGCGCCAGCAGCGGGGGGACGCCCTACGAGCAGTACTTC. It is translated as CASSGGTPYEQYF.

The chain uses TRBV5-5 and TRBJ2-6; D is possibly TRBD1 or TRBD2 (5 bases each). Germline V CDR1 and CDR2: SGHKS, YYEKEE (reference sequence). The CDR3 spans 15 residues. With 2 bases removed from V and 2 bases from J, the gap between germline ends came to 8 bases. CDR3 loop: CASSLEGTGANVLTF. DNA of the CDR3: TGTGCCAGCAGCTTAGAGGGGACTGGGGCCAACGTCCTGACTTTC.

This rearrangement joins TRBV5-1 to TRBJ2-7; the D is unclear. Per the germline V gene, CDR1 is SGHRS and CDR2 is YFSETQ. The CDR3 has 12 residues. V was shortened by 2 bases and J by 3 bases, with 6 bases between the two germline ends. The CDR3 sequence: CASSFNSYEQYF. The CDR3 bases are TGCGCCAGCAGCTTTAACAGCTACGAGCAGTACTTC.

The rearrangement links TRBV14 to TRBJ2-1, with D uncertain. This CDR3 is 17 amino acids long. The ends were cut back, 0 bases at V and 0 bases at J, with 12 bases in the middle. Per germline, CDR1 SGHDN and CDR2 FVKESK. The CDR3 bases are TGTGCCAGCAGCCAAGAAGCTTACGGCAGCTCCTACAATGAGCAGTTCTTC. Its translation: CASSQEAYGSSYNEQFF.

In this sample, this clonotype turned up a few times. The J gene is TRBJ2-5, the V gene TRBV18; possible D gene TRBD2, 5 bases. V was trimmed by 5 bases and J by 0 bases, leaving 13 bases between them. The CDR3 length is 15 residues. The germline gives CDR1 KGHSH, CDR2 LQKENI. The CDR3 sequence is CASSTEAAHQETQYF. The CDR3 coding sequence is TGTGCCAGCTCAACGGAGGCGGCCCACCAAGAGACCCAGTACTTC.

The rearrangement joins TRBV9 to TRBJ2-2, with a weak D call TRBD2 (5 bases). Germline V gene lookup returns CDR1 SGDLS and CDR2 YYNGEE. This CDR3 is built from 13 residues. V was clipped by 2 bases and J by 7 bases, with 9 bases between them. CDR3 sequence reads: CASSVDAGGELFF. DNA of the CDR3: TGTGCCAGCAGCGTGGACGCGGGCGGGGAGCTGTTTTTT.

The gene calls are TRBV6-6 and TRBJ2-1; 12 bases agree with TRBD2. Germline CDR1 MNHNY, CDR2 SVGAGI (reference sequence). Unmatched junction bases numbered 5, after V lost 2 bases and J lost 9 bases. The CDR3 is made up of 15 amino acids. CDR3: CASSYEASGRVEQFF. CDR3 nucleotides: TGTGCCAGCAGTTACGAGGCTAGCGGGAGGGTTGAGCAGTTCTTC.

J is TRBJ2-3 and V is TRBV6-6, with 10 bases lining up with TRBD2. Unmatched junction bases numbered 1, after V lost 7 bases and J lost 3 bases. Germline lookup yields CDR1 MNHNY and CDR2 SVGAGI (reference sequence). The CDR3 totals 13 residues. The CDR3, as DNA: TGTGCCAGCAAGCGGGGGGGTACAGATACGCAGTATTTT. As protein: CASKRGGTDTQYF.

The V call is TRBV12-3 or TRBV12-4, the J call TRBJ2-3; no reliable D call. Trimming took off 6 bases at V and 0 bases at J, with 4 bases between the two ends. The CDR3 loop spans 12 amino acids. CDR3 nucleotide sequence: TGTGCCAGCAGGCTTAGCACAGATACGCAGTATTTT. Protein sequence: CASRLSTDTQYF.

CDR3: CAISGTDHNQPQHF. In nucleotides, the CDR3 is TGTGCCATCAGTGGTACGGATCACAATCAGCCCCAGCATTTT. This chain links TRBV10-3 with TRBJ1-5; D is uncertain. In germline, CDR1 is ENHRY, CDR2 SYGVKD. V lost 4 bases to trimming and J lost 3 bases, with 10 bases between them. The CDR3 has 14 amino acids.

The chain joins TRBV20-1 to TRBJ2-1, with TRBD2 matching over 7 bases. Trimming at V came to 0 bases and at J to 2 bases, leaving 7 bases not matched to a gene. CDR1 is DFQATT and CDR2 is SNEGSKA in the germline V gene (reference sequence). This CDR3 is built from 16 residues. The DNA for the CDR3 is TGCAGTGCTAGAGATTCAAGCGGGGCAACCTACAATGAGCAGTTCTTC. Translating gives CSARDSSGATYNEQFF.

The gene calls are TRBV19 and TRBJ1-5, with D perhaps matching TRBD1 (6 bases). The germline V gene encodes CDR1 LNHDA and CDR2 SQIVND (reference sequence). V lost 4 bases to trimming and J lost 9 bases, with 19 bases between them. The length of the CDR3 is 15 residues. CDR3 protein: CASSTTGRSDRPQHF. The DNA of the CDR3 is TGTGCCAGTAGTACGACAGGCCGCTCTGATCGGCCCCAGCATTTT.

This clonotype was detected only a few times. V usage is TRBV28 and J usage is TRBJ1-1; 8 nucleotides align to TRBD1. V was pared by 2 bases and J by 1 base, with 0 bases of the junction left unmatched. In germline, CDR1 is MDHEN, CDR2 SYDVKM. The CDR3 loop spans 14 amino acids. The CDR3 sequence is CASSLGQGNTEAFF. The CDR3 DNA reads as TGTGCCAGCAGTTTAGGACAGGGGAACACTGAAGCTTTCTTT.

The gene calls are TRBV28 and TRBJ2-2; D is uncertain. Germline V lookup: CDR1 MDHEN, CDR2 SYDVKM. The CDR3 length is 13 residues. Trimming cost V 5 bases and J 6 bases, with 10 bases left between them. The CDR3 region is CASSRPGPGELFF. The CDR3 DNA sequence: TGTGCCAGCAGTCGCCCCGGACCCGGGGAGCTGTTTTTT.

The J gene is TRBJ2-7, the V gene TRBV28; TRBD2 agrees at 7 bases. The germline gives CDR1 MDHEN, CDR2 SYDVKM. The CDR3 is made up of 12 amino acids. V gave up 10 bases and J gave up 6 bases; unmatched junction bases: 9. As DNA, the CDR3 is TGTGCCACCGGGAGCGGGGTAGGCGAGCAGTACTTC. This translates into CATGSGVGEQYF.

This clonotype showed up just a few times. This chain links TRBV10-2 with TRBJ2-7; D uncertain. The length of the CDR3 is 14 residues. Per the germline V gene, CDR1 is WSHSY and CDR2 is SAAADI. Deletions cut 6 bases from V and 1 base from J, with 13 bases between. The chain's CDR3 is CASRARATSYEQYF. CDR3 sequence (DNA): TGCGCCAGCAGGGCTAGGGCGACTTCCTACGAGCAGTACTTC.

This chain links TRBV12-3 or TRBV12-4 with TRBJ2-1; TRBD2 is a possible D gene (6 bases). CDR3 length: 15 amino acids. Trimming took 8 bases from V and 1 from J, leaving 15 bases between them. The CDR3 bases are TGTGCCAGCGTCAGGACGGGGGTTTCCTACAATGAGCAGTTCTTC. Its translation: CASVRTGVSYNEQFF.

J is TRBJ2-1 and V is TRBV20-1; 11 nucleotides match TRBD1. The CDR3 sequence is 16 residues long. The V gene end was trimmed by 2 bases and the J gene end by 6 bases; junction bases not matched to a gene: 9. Germline lookup yields CDR1 DFQATT and CDR2 SNEGSKA (reference sequence). In DNA form, the CDR3 reads TGCAGTGCTAGACCCGCGGACAGGGGGCTCGTCAATGAGCAGTTCTTC. Translated: CSARPADRGLVNEQFF.

The rearrangement links TRBV5-1 to TRBJ2-1; weak D call: TRBD2 (7 bases). The V and J ends lost 4 bases and 6 bases respectively, with 14 bases between them. This CDR3 is 14 amino acids long. Germline V lookup: CDR1 SGHRS, CDR2 YFSETQ. The CDR3 sequence is CASSLGGGTNEQFF. Here the CDR3 DNA reads TGCGCCAGCAGCCTAGGGGGGGGTACCAATGAGCAGTTCTTC.

This clonotype showed up just a few times. This rearrangement joins TRBV10-3 to TRBJ1-2; TRBD1 might be the D (5 bases). The V end was cut by 11 bases, the J end by 1 base, with 14 bases between. This CDR3 has 13 amino acids. Germline CDR1 ENHRY, CDR2 SYGVKD. The CDR3 loop reads CAVHGTDNYGYTF. The CDR3 coding sequence is TGTGCCGTTCACGGGACCGATAACTATGGCTACACCTTC.